A selection of T cell receptor beta chains follows, all from one sample in a study of TIL therapy for anti-PD-1-resistant metastatic lung cancer. Libraries were prepared by immunoSEQ multiplex PCR; TCRdb keeps only in-frame clonotypes and omits some of them. The sample shows about 10,000 clones, 50% to 60% of them seen only once. Specimen: tumor tissue, collected at baseline. Receptor source: a person aged 25-80 years with non-small cell lung cancer. CDR3s include the opening cysteine and the closing phenylalanine or tryptophan. The D gene is left open where the match is weak. For some rows the clone size is stated as once, few or many, or as a class when expanded; others skip it.

CASSGGQGSVTGELFF,TGTGCCAGCTCCGGTGGACAGGGGTCGGTCACCGGGGAGCTGTTTTTT,.,TRBD1,TRBV18,16,TRBJ2-2
CASSAGTSGHEQFF,TGTGCCAGCAGTGCCGGGACTAGTGGCCATGAGCAGTTCTTC,.,TRBD2,TRBV6-5,14,TRBJ2-1
CASSLEGPEAFF,TGCGCCAGCAGCTTGGAGGGCCCTGAAGCTTTCTTT,.,.,TRBV5-1,12,TRBJ1-1
CASSPKANYGYTF,TGTGCCAGCAGCCCGAAAGCGAACTATGGCTACACCTTC,few,.,TRBV7-8,13,TRBJ1-2
CASSPGVSGYNEQFF,TGTGCCAGCAGCCCAGGTGTTAGCGGATACAATGAGCAGTTCTTC,.,.,TRBV7-8,15,TRBJ2-1
CASSLVGETEAFF,TGCGCCAGCAGCTTGGTAGGGGAGACTGAAGCTTTCTTT,few,.,TRBV5-1,13,TRBJ1-1
CASSLSPRTGSYEQYF,TGTGCCAGCAGTTTATCGCCCAGGACAGGGTCTTACGAGCAGTACTTC,.,TRBD1,TRBV28,16,TRBJ2-7
CAISDDQGSGGYTF,TGTGCCATCAGTGACGACCAGGGATCTGGTGGCTACACCTTC,.,.,TRBV10-3,14,TRBJ1-2
CASSRIEGTDNQPQHF,TGTGCCAGCAGCAGAATAGAGGGGACGGACAATCAGCCCCAGCATTTT,.,.,TRBV7-2,16,TRBJ1-5
CASSYSPELAEAFF,TGTGCCAGCAGTTACTCCCCGGAATTGGCTGAAGCTTTCTTT,.,.,TRBV6-6,14,TRBJ1-1
CASSYSTRYEQYF,TGTGCCAGCAGTTACTCTACCCGCTACGAGCAGTACTTC,medium-sized,.,TRBV6-6,13,TRBJ2-7
CASSQGGGGNQPQHF,TGTGCCAGCAGCCAAGGGGGGGGAGGCAATCAGCCCCAGCATTTT,.,.,TRBV2,15,TRBJ1-5
CASSLLLPGTGQATIYF,TGCGCCAGCAGCCTGCTACTCCCCGGGACAGGGCAGGCCACCATATATTTT,few,TRBD1,TRBV4-1,17,TRBJ1-3
CASTTGGTNYGYTF,TGTGCCAGTACTACAGGGGGTACTAACTATGGCTACACCTTC,.,TRBD1,TRBV19,14,TRBJ1-2